This record covers a single T cell receptor (beta chain). Germline V gene lookup returns CDR1 ENHRY and CDR2 SYGVKD. Trimming removed 6 bases at V and 8 bases at J, with 17 bases between. This CDR3 is built from 15 residues. These data come from a study of CD8+CD57+ T cells in acquired aplastic anemia. Patients included in sequencing had previously demonstrated CD8+CD57+ cell expansion by flow cytometry. Genomic DNA provided the template from which TCR beta VDJ and CDR3 profiles were obtained. MiXCR, applied by TCRdb to the reads, yields one record per CDR3 protein. The sample holds about 160,000 distinct CDR3 sequences, around 50% seen once.

Sequencing used sorted CD4+, CD8+, or CD8+CD57+ T cells (not recorded which) from PBMCs. The TCR sequence derives from a human donor with aplastic anemia. The J gene is TRBJ1-6, the V gene TRBV10-3; maybe TRBD1 (5 bases). CDR3 in amino acids: CAIRKAGPWDSPLHF. The CDR3 nucleotides are TGTGCCATCAGAAAAGCGGGACCTTGGGATTCACCCCTCCACTTT.